Listed below are T cell receptor beta chains from one sample, sequenced in a study of blood T cell repertoires in COVID-19. Clones were read by immunoSEQ multiplex PCR, and TCRdb kept only the in-frame ones, dropping some. The profile covers about 270,000 clones, with about 89% appearing a single time and approximately 8.2% taken by the ten largest. The sample taken for sequencing was peripheral blood. These receptors originate from a man aged 40-49 years with active or convalescent COVID-19. Both conserved end residues are part of each CDR3. Fields, in order: V gene, D gene, clone size, J gene, CDR3 protein, CDR3 DNA. A D gene is named only where the DNA matches it firmly. For some rows the clone size is stated as once, few or many, or as a class when expanded; others skip it.

V: TRBV18; D: -; size: -; J: TRBJ1-3; CDR3: CASSPSARGPAYTIYF; DNA: TGTGCCAGCTCACCATCGGCCAGGGGCCCCGCTTACACCATATATTTT
V: TRBV4-2; D: -; size: -; J: TRBJ2-1; CDR3: CASSQGQWNSNEQFF; DNA: TGTGCCAGCAGCCAAGGACAGTGGAACTCCAATGAGCAGTTCTTC
V: TRBV29-1; D: TRBD2; size: -; J: TRBJ2-1; CDR3: CSVEREDNEQFF; DNA: TGCAGCGTTGAGCGGGAGGACAATGAGCAGTTCTTC
V: TRBV9; D: -; size: -; J: TRBJ2-7; CDR3: CASSVDGHQTYEQYF; DNA: TGTGCCAGCAGCGTAGATGGACACCAAACCTACGAGCAGTACTTC
V: TRBV24-1; D: TRBD2; size: -; J: TRBJ2-3; CDR3: CATSDSTTSGRSTDTQYF; DNA: TGTGCCACCAGTGATTCAACTACTAGCGGGAGAAGCACAGATACGCAGTATTTT
V: TRBV14; D: TRBD2; size: -; J: TRBJ2-7; CDR3: CASSHAGGSYEQYF; DNA: TGTGCCAGCAGCCATGCGGGAGGGTCCTACGAGCAGTACTTC
V: TRBV5-1; D: -; size: -; J: TRBJ2-5; CDR3: CASSIQGQETQYF; DNA: TGCGCCAGCAGCATACAGGGACAAGAGACCCAGTACTTC
V: TRBV10-1; D: TRBD1; size: once; J: TRBJ1-1; CDR3: CASSDGTGAVAFF; DNA: TGCGCCAGCAGTGATGGGACAGGAGCTGTAGCTTTCTTT
V: TRBV10-3; D: TRBD1; size: -; J: TRBJ1-1; CDR3: CAITRGQGTVEAFF; DNA: TGTGCCATCACCCGGGGACAGGGGACTGTTGAAGCTTTCTTT
V: TRBV4-1; D: -; size: -; J: TRBJ2-2; CDR3: CASSQVGVNTGELFF; DNA: TGCGCCAGCAGCCAAGTCGGAGTTAACACCGGGGAGCTGTTTTTT
V: TRBV6-5; D: TRBD2; size: few; J: TRBJ2-1; CDR3: CATQLAGGYNEQFF; DNA: TGTGCCACCCAATTAGCGGGAGGGTACAATGAGCAGTTCTTC
V: TRBV5-4; D: -; size: -; J: TRBJ2-5; CDR3: CASSLDGGFQETQYF; DNA: TGTGCCAGCAGCTTGGATGGGGGGTTCCAAGAGACCCAGTACTTC
V: TRBV2; D: -; size: -; J: TRBJ2-1; CDR3: CASSQKGPLEGSEQFF; DNA: TGTGCCAGCAGCCAAAAGGGGCCACTGGAAGGTAGTGAGCAGTTCTTC
V: TRBV24-1; D: -; size: -; J: TRBJ1-2; CDR3: CATSDLPGTGGYTF; DNA: TGTGCCACCAGTGATTTGCCCGGGACTGGAGGCTACACCTTC
V: TRBV28; D: -; size: -; J: TRBJ1-6; CDR3: CASSFATGLLGESPLHF; DNA: TGTGCCAGCAGTTTTGCGACAGGACTTTTGGGGGAATCACCCCTCCACTTT
V: TRBV24-1; D: TRBD1; size: -; J: TRBJ2-1; CDR3: CATSDWDSYNEQFF; DNA: TGTGCCACCAGTGATTGGGACAGCTACAATGAGCAGTTCTTC
V: TRBV10-1; D: TRBD2; size: -; J: TRBJ2-7; CDR3: CASSVEAGAQYF; DNA: TGCGCCAGCAGTGTCGAAGCGGGAGCACAGTACTTC
V: TRBV19; D: -; size: few; J: TRBJ2-2; CDR3: CASRAVVSTGELFF; DNA: TGTGCCAGTAGGGCGGTAGTATCCACCGGGGAGCTGTTTTTT